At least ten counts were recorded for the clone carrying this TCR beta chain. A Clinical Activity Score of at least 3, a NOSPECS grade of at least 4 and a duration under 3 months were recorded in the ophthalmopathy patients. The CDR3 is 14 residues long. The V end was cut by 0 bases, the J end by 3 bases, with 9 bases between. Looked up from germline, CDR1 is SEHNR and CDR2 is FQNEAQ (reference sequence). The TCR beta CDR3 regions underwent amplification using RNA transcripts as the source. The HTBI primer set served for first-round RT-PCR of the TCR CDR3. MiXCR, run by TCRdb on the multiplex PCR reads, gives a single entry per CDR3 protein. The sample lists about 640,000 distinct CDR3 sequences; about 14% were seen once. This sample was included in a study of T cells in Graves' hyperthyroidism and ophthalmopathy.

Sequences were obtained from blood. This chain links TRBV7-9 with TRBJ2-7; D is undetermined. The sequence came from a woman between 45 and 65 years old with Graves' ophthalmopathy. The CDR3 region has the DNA TGTGCCAGCAGCTTAGCTGGGGAAGTCTACGAGCAGTACTTC. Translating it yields CASSLAGEVYEQYF.